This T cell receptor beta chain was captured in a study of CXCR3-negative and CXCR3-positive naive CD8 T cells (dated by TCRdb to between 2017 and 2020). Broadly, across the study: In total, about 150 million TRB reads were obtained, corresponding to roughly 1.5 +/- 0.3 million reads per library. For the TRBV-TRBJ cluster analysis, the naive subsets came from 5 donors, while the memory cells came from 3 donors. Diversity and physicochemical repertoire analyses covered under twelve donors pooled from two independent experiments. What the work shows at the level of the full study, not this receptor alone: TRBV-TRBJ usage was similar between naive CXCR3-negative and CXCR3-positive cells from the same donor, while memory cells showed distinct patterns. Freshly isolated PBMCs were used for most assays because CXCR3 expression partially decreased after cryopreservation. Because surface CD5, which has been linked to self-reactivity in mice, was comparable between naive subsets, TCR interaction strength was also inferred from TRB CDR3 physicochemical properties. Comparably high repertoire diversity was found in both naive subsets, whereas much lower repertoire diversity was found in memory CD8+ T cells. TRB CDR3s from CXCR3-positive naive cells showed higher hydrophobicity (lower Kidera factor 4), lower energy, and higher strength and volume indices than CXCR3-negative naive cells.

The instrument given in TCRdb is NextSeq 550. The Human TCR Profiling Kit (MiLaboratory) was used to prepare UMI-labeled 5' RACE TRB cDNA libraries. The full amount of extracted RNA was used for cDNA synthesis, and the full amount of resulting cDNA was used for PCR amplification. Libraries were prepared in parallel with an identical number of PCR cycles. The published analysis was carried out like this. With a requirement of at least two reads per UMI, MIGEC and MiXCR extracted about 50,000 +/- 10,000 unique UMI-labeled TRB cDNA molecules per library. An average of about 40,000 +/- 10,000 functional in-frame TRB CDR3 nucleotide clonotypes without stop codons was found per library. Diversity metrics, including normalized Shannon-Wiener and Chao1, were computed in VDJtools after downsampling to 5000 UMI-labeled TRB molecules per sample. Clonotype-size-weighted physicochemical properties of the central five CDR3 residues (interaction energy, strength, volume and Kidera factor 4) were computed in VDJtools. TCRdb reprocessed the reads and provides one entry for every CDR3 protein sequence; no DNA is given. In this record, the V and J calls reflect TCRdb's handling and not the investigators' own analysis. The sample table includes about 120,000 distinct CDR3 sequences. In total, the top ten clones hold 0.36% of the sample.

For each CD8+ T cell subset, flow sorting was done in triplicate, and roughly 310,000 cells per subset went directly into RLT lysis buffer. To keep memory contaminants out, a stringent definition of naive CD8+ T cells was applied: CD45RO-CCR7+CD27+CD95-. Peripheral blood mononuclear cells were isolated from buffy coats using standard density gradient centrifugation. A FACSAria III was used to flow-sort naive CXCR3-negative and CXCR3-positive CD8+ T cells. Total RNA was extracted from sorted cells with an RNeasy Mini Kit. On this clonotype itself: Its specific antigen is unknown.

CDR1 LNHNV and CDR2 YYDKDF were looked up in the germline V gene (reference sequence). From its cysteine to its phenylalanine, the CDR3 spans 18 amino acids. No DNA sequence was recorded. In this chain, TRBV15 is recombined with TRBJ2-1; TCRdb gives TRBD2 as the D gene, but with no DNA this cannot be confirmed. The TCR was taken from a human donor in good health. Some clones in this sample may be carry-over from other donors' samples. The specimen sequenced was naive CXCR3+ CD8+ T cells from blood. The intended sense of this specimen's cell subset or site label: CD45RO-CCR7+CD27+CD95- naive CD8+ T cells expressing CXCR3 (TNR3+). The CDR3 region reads CATSRAPSGRTTYNEQFF.